A single sample gave rise to the 10 T cell receptor beta chains below, sequenced in a study of shared clonotypes between healthy human individuals. Clones were read by immunoSEQ multiplex PCR, and TCRdb kept only the in-frame ones, dropping some. The table lists some 1,100,000 clones, around 78% of them singletons. The sequencing input was memory CD4+ T cells from PBMCs. Subset specified: CD45RA-negative fraction. The receptor set was obtained from a man between 18 and 35 years old in good health. Some clones in this sample may be carry-over from other donors' samples.

The chain employs TRBV11-2 and TRBJ1-1; no clear D. CDR1 is SGHAT and CDR2 is FQNNGV in the germline V gene. The V and J ends lost 3 bases and 4 bases respectively, with 18 bases between them. CDR3 length: 16 amino acids. CDR3: CASSFGPGGVITEAFF. CDR3 nucleotide sequence: TGTGCCAGCAGCTTTGGACCGGGAGGAGTTATCACTGAAGCTTTCTTT.

Regarding this clone: This sample includes further DNA sequences coding for the same CDR3. The chain joins TRBV2 to TRBJ2-1; 7 positions agree with TRBD2. Germline V gene data show CDR1 as SNHLY and CDR2 as FYNNEI. Trimming at V came to 4 bases and at J to 0 bases, leaving 0 bases not matched to a gene. CDR3 length equals 14 residues. CDR3 coding DNA: TGTGCCAGCAGTGCGGGAGGCTCCTACAATGAGCAGTTCTTC. Protein: CASSAGGSYNEQFF.

The V and J genes are TRBV18 and TRBJ1-5; 9 bases fit TRBD1. CDR3 length: 14 residues. Germline loops: CDR1 KGHSH, CDR2 LQKENI. V shed 4 bases and J 7 bases; nucleotides not matched to a gene: 5. This CDR3 reads CASSLQGQGQPQHF. The CDR3 DNA is TGTGCCAGCTCACTCCAGGGACAGGGCCAGCCCCAGCATTTT.

The genes are TRBV5-1 and TRBJ2-7; D gene ambiguous. Germline loops: CDR1 SGHRS, CDR2 YFSETQ. The CDR3 runs 14 residues. V was pared by 0 bases and J by 2 bases, with 9 bases between. CDR3 nucleotide sequence: TGCGCCAGCAGCTTGGATAACGGTCCCTACGAGCAGTACTTC. The encoded protein is CASSLDNGPYEQYF.

This rearrangement joins TRBV14 to TRBJ1-1; possible D gene TRBD1, 6 bases. The germline V gene encodes CDR1 SGHDN and CDR2 FVKESK. The CDR3 is 16 residues long. With 4 bases removed from V and 0 bases from J, the gap between germline ends came to 15 bases. The CDR3 loop reads CASSPWTALMNTEAFF. Here the CDR3 DNA reads TGTGCCAGCAGCCCCTGGACAGCCCTGATGAACACTGAAGCTTTCTTT.

This clone has only a few counts. V gene TRBV5-1 combines with J gene TRBJ1-1; the D is unclear. Trimming cost V 3 bases and J 4 bases, with 16 bases left between them. Per germline, CDR1 SGHRS and CDR2 YFSETQ. CDR3 length: 15 residues. The CDR3: CASSSSVSGITEAFF. Here the CDR3 DNA reads TGCGCCAGCAGCTCCTCGGTGTCGGGGATCACTGAAGCTTTCTTT.

The gene calls are TRBV29-1 and TRBJ2-1; D remains unclear. Trimming left V 3 bases short and J 5 bases short, with 5 bases between. The CDR3 consists of 11 residues. The germline gives CDR1 SQVTM, CDR2 ANQGSEA. CDR3 sequence: CSVESHNEQFF. The CDR3 DNA sequence: TGCAGCGTTGAGTCCCACAATGAGCAGTTCTTC.

The rearrangement joins TRBV5-4 to TRBJ2-7; a weak D match, TRBD2 (6 bases). The CDR3 totals 13 residues. Trimming stripped 4 bases from V and 7 bases from J, with 15 bases between. The V gene's germline CDR1 is SGHNT and CDR2 YYREEE (reference sequence). CDR3 DNA sequence: TGTGCCAGCAGCATTGTCGGGAGATGGGAGCAGTACTTC. It specifies CASSIVGRWEQYF.

The sample holds one count of this clone. This chain links TRBV2 with TRBJ2-7, with D perhaps matching TRBD1 or TRBD2 (6 bases each). V lost 7 bases and J lost 4, with 20 bases in between. The length of the CDR3 is 15 residues. Germline lookup yields CDR1 SNHLY and CDR2 FYNNEI. The chain's CDR3 is CASIPTRGAWYEQYF. CDR3 DNA sequence: TGTGCCAGCATCCCGACTAGGGGGGCTTGGTACGAGCAGTACTTC. Together with reference TRBV2 and TRBJ2-7, the CDR3 gives the full variable domain: EPEVTQTPSHQVTQMGQEVILRCVPISNHLYFYWYRQILGQKVEFLVSFYNNEISEKSEIFDDQFSVERPDGSNFTLKIRSTKLEDSAMYFCASIPTRGAWYEQYFGPGTRLTVT.

This chain joins TRBV4-2 and TRBJ1-5; no clear D. The CDR3 has 15 amino acids. The germline V and J ends were trimmed by 1 base and 4 bases, with 11 bases remaining between them. CDR1 is LGHNA, CDR2 YNFKEQ, per germline. Here the CDR3 DNA reads TGTGCCAGCAGCCAAGTCCCCCAAGTGAATCAGCCCCAGCATTTT. Encoded protein: CASSQVPQVNQPQHF.